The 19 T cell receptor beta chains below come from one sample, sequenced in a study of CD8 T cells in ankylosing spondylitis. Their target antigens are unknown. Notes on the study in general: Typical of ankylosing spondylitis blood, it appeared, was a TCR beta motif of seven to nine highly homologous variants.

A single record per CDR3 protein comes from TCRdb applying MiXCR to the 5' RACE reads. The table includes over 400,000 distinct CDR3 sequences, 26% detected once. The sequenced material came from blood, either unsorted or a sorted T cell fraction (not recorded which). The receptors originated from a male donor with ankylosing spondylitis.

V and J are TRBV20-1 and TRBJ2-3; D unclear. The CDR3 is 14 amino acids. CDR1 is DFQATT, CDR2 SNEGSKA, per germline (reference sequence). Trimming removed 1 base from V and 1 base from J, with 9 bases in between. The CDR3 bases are TGCAGTGCTAGAGTTCATTGGGGCACAGATACGCAGTATTTT. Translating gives CSARVHWGTDTQYF.

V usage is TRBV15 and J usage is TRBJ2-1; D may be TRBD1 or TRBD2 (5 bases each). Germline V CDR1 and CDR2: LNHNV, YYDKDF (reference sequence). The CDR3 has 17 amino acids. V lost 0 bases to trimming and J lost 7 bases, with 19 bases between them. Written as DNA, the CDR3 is TGTGCCACCAGCAGAGATCGCCGGGACGACTATGCAAATGAGCAGTTCTTC. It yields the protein CATSRDRRDDYANEQFF.

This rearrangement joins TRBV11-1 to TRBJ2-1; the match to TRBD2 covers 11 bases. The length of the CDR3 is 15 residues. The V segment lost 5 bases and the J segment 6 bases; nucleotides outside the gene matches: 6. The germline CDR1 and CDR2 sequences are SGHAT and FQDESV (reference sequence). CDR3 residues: CASSELAGVSNEQFF. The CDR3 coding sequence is TGTGCCAGCAGCGAACTAGCGGGAGTTTCCAATGAGCAGTTCTTC.

CDR3 residues: CSAPGSQNTGELFF. CDR3 DNA sequence: TGCAGTGCTCCCGGGAGTCAGAACACCGGGGAGCTGTTTTTT. The chain employs TRBV20-1 and TRBJ2-2; a weak D match, TRBD2 (6 bases). CDR3 length equals 14 residues. The germline V and J ends were trimmed by 5 bases and 1 base, with 11 bases remaining between them. In germline, CDR1 is DFQATT, CDR2 SNEGSKA (reference sequence).

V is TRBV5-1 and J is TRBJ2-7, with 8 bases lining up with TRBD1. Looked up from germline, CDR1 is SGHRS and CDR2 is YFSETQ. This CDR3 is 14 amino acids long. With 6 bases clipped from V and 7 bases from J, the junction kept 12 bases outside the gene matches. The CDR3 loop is CASTPPTGGREQYF. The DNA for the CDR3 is TGCGCCAGCACGCCCCCCACAGGGGGTCGAGAGCAGTACTTC.

The CDR3 nucleotides read TGTGCCAGCAGCCGTACCCGGGACGAGCAGTACTTC. It codes for CASSRTRDEQYF. This chain uses TRBV3-1 with TRBJ2-7; no reliable D call. The germline CDR1 and CDR2 sequences are LGHDT and YNNKEL (reference sequence). V lost 4 bases to trimming and J lost 5 bases, with 9 bases between them. The CDR3 runs to 12 residues.

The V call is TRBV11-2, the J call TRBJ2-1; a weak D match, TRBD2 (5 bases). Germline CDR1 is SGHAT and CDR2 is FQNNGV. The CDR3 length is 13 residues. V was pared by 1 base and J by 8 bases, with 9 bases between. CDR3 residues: CASSLGTSYEQFF. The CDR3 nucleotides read TGTGCCAGCAGCTTAGGAACTAGTTATGAGCAGTTCTTC.

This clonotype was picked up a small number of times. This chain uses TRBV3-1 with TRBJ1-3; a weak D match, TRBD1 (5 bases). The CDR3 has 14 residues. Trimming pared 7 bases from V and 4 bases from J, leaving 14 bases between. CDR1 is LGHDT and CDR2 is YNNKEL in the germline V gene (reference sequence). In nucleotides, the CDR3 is TGTGCCAGCACACCGTCAGGGACGGGAAACACCATATATTTT. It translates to CASTPSGTGNTIYF.

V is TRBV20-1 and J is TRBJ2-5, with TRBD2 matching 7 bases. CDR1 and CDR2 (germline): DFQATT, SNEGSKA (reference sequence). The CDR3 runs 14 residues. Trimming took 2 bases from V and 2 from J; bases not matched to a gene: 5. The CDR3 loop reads CSARPSGKQETQYF. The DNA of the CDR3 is TGCAGTGCTAGACCCAGCGGGAAACAAGAGACCCAGTACTTC.

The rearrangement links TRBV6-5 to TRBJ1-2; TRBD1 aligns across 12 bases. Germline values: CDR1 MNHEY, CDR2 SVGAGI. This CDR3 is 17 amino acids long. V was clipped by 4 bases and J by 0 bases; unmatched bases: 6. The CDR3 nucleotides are TGTGCCAGCAGTTCGGGACAGGGGGCAGGAGCTAACTATGGCTACACCTTC. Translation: CASSSGQGAGANYGYTF.

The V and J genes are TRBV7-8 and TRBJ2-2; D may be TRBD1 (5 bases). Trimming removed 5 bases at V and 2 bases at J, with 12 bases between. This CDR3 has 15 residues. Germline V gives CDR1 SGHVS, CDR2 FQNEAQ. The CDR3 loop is CASSLDNPNTGELFF. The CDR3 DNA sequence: TGTGCCAGCAGCCTGGACAACCCCAACACCGGGGAGCTGTTTTTT.

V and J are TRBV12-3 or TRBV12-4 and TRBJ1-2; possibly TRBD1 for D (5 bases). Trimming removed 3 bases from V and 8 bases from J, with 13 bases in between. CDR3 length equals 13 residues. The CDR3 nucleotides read TGTGCCAGCAGTTTGGGGCGGGACTTAGGCTACACCTTC. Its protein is CASSLGRDLGYTF.

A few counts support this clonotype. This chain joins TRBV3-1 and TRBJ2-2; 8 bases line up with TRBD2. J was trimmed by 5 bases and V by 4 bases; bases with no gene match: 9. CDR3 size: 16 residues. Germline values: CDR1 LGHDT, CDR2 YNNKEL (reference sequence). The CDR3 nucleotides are TGTGCCAGCAGCCCTTGGCAAAGCGGGAGAACCGGGGAGCTGTTTTTT. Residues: CASSPWQSGRTGELFF.

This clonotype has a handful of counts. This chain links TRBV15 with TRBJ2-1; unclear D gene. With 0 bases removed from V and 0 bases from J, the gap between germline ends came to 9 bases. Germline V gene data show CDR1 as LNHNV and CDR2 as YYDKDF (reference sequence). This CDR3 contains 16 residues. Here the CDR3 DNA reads TGTGCCACCAGCAGAGACCAAACGAGCTCCTACAATGAGCAGTTCTTC. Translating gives CATSRDQTSSYNEQFF.

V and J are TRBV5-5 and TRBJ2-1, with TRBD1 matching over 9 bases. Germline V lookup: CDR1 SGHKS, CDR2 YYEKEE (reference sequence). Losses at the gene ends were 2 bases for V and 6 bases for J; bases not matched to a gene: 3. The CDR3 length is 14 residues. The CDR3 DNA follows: TGTGCCAGCAGCTTACAGGGGGCGTCCAATGAGCAGTTCTTC. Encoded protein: CASSLQGASNEQFF.

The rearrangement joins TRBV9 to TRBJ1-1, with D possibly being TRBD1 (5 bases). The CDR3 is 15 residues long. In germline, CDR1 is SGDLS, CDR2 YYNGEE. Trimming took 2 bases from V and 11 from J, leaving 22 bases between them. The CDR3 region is CASSVQGYLGFRAFF. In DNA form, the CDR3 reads TGTGCCAGCAGCGTCCAGGGCTATCTTGGGTTTCGGGCTTTCTTT. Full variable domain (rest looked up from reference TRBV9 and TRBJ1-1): DSGVTQTPKHLITATGQRVTLRCSPRSGDLSVYWYQQSLDQGLQFLIQYYNGEERAKGNILERFSAQQFPDLHSELNLSSLELGDSALYFCASSVQGYLGFRAFFGQGTRLTVV.

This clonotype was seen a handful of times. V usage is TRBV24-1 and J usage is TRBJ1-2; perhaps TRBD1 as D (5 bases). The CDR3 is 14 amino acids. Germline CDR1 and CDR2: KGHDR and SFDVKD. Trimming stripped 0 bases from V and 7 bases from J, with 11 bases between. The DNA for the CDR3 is TGTGCCACCAGTGATTTGCAAGGGGTTGGTGGCTACACCTTC. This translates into CATSDLQGVGGYTF.

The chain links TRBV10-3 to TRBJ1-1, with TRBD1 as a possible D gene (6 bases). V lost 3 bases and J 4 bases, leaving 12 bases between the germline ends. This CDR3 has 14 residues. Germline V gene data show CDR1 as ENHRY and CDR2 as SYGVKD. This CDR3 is CAISDPTGSTEAFF. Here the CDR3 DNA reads TGTGCCATCAGTGACCCCACAGGGAGCACTGAAGCTTTCTTT.

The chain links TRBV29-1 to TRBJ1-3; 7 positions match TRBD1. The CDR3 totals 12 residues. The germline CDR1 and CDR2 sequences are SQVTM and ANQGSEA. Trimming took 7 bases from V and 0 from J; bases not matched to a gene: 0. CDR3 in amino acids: CSGQGSGNTIYF. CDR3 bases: TGCAGCGGACAGGGCTCTGGAAACACCATATATTTT.